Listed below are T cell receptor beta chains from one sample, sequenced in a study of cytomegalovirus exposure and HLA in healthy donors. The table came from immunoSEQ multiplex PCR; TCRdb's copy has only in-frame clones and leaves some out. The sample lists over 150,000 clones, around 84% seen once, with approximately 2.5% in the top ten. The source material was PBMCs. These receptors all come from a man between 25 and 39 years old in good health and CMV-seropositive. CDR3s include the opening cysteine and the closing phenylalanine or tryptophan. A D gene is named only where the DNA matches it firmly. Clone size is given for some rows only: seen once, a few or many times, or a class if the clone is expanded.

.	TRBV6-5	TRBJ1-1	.	TGTGCCAGCAGTTACCTTCCTTCAGGGAACACTGAAGCTTTCTTT	CASSYLPSGNTEAFF
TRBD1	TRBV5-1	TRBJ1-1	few	TGCGCCAGCAGCTTGGGGACAGGGGGCAGGGACACTGAAGCTTTCTTT	CASSLGTGGRDTEAFF
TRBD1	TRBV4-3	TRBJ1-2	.	TGCGCCAGCAGCCAAGATCGACAGGGGTTCTATGGCTACACCTTC	CASSQDRQGFYGYTF
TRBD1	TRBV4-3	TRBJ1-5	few	TGCGCCAGCAGCCAAGAAACAGGGGATAAGCCCCAGCATTTT	CASSQETGDKPQHF
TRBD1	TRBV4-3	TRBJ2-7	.	TGCGCCAGCAGCCAAGATCACGTGGTACAGGGGCCCTACGAGCAGTACTTC	CASSQDHVVQGPYEQYF
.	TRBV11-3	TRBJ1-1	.	TGTGCCAGCAGCTCTCTTGTCACTGAAGCTTTCTTT	CASSSLVTEAFF
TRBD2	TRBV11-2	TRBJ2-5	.	TGTGCCAGCAGCTCCCATAGAGCGGGAGGGCAAGAGACCCAGTACTTC	CASSSHRAGGQETQYF
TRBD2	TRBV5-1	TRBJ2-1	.	TGCGCCAGCAGCTTGGGGGGACTAGCGGGAGGGCCTTCCTACAATGAGCAGTTCTTC	CASSLGGLAGGPSYNEQFF
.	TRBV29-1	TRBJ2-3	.	TGCAGCGTCGATAGCGGTACAGATACGCAGTATTTT	CSVDSGTDTQYF
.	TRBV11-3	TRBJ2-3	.	TGTGCCAGCGACTTAGGGCTCAAGGGAGGAGATACGCAGTATTTT	CASDLGLKGGDTQYF
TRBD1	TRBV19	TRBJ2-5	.	TGTGCCAGTAGTATAGATTTGTACAGGGGGCTATTGGAGACCCAGTACTTC	CASSIDLYRGLLETQYF
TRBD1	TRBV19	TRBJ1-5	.	TGTGCCAGTAGTGTGACAGGGGTTCAGCCCCAGCATTTT	CASSVTGVQPQHF
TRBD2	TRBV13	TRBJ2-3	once	TGTGCCAGCAGCTTATGGAGAGCGGGAGAGGAAGATACGCAGTATTTT	CASSLWRAGEEDTQYF
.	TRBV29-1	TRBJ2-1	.	TGCAGCGCCCGAGGTAATGAGCAGTTCTTC	CSARGNEQFF
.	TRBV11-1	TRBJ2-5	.	TGTGCCAGCAGCTTCGACAGGACGGGTCCAGGGGCCCAGTACTTC	CASSFDRTGPGAQYF
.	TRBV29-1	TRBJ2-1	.	TGCAGCGTTGAAAAGGGTAGCGCACCCTACAATGAGCAGTTCTTC	CSVEKGSAPYNEQFF
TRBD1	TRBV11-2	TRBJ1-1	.	TGTGCCAGCAGCCCCAACAGGGGAATTGGACGAAGGACTGAAGCTTTCTTT	CASSPNRGIGRRTEAFF
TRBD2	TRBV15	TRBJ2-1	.	TGTGCCACCAGCAGCGGGAGGTCGGGTAATGAGCAGTTCTTC	CATSSGRSGNEQFF
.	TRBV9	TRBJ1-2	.	TGTGCCAGCAGCGCAGAGGCTCTCTATGGCTACACCTTC	CASSAEALYGYTF
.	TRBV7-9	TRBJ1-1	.	TGTGCCAGCAGCTTCGAAGCCTTAACAGGAAAAAAAATGAACACTGAAGCTTTCTTT	CASSFEALTGKKMNTEAFF
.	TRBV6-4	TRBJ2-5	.	TGTGCCAGCAGTGAAGAGCGGGCGTCGCCTCAAGAGACCCAGTACTTC	CASSEERASPQETQYF
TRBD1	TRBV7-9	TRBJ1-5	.	TGTGCCAGCAGCCGAACAGGGGACAATCAGCCCCAGCATTTT	CASSRTGDNQPQHF
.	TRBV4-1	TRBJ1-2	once	TGCGCCAGCAGCAAAGATCACAGCTCTAACTATGGCTACACCTTC	CASSKDHSSNYGYTF
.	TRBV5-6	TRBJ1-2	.	TGTGCCAGCAGCCCCCAAGCGGGTGGCTACACCTTC	CASSPQAGGYTF
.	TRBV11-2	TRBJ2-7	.	TGTGCCAGCAGCTTAGAAGGGGGTACCTCCTACGAGCAGTACTTC	CASSLEGGTSYEQYF
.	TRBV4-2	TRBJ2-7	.	TGTGCCAGCAGCCAAATCTTGGCAGGCGACGAGCAGTACTTC	CASSQILAGDEQYF
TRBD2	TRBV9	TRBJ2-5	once	TGTGCCAGCAGCACGGGACTAGCGGATGCCCGCGAGACCCAGTACTTC	CASSTGLADARETQYF
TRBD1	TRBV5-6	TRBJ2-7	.	TGTGCCAGCAGCTCCCGGGACAGGGTGTACGAGCAGTACTTC	CASSSRDRVYEQYF
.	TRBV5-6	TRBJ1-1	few	TGTGCCAGCAGCTTAAGGGGAGGCACTGAAGCTTTCTTT	CASSLRGGTEAFF
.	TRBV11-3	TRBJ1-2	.	TGTGCCAGCAGCTTAGGAGCTAACTATGGCTACACCTTC	CASSLGANYGYTF
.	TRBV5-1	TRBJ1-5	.	TGCGCCAGCAGCTTCAAATCAGCCCAGCATTTT	CASSFKSAQHF
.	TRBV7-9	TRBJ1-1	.	TGTTCCAGCAGCTTCACTGACAGGGAAGCTTTCTTT	CSSSFTDREAFF
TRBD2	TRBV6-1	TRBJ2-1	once	TGTGCCAGCAGGGTTACTAGCGGGATTTACAATGAGCAGTTCTTC	CASRVTSGIYNEQFF
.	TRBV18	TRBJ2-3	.	TGTGCCAGCTCACCACCGGAGGCCACAGATACGCAGTATTTT	CASSPPEATDTQYF
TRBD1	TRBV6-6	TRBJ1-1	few	TGTGCCAGCAGTTACCGCGACAGGGGCGGCACTGAAGCTTTCTTT	CASSYRDRGGTEAFF
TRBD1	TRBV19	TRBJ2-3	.	TGTGCCAGTAGTATCCGGGACAGGGGGATAGATACGCAGTATTTT	CASSIRDRGIDTQYF
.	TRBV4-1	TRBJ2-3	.	TGCGCCAGCAGCCAAGCGTCGGGCACAGATACGCAGTATTTT	CASSQASGTDTQYF
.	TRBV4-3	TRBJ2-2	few	TGCGCCAGCAGCCAAGGTCAGAACACCGGGGAGCTGTTTTTT	CASSQGQNTGELFF
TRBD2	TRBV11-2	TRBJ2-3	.	TGTGCCAGCAGCAACTCTGGGCTAGCGGCAGAGGATTTT	CASSNSGLAAEDF
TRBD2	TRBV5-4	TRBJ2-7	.	TGTGCCAGCAGCTTCAAAGGCGGGAGGGCCTACGAGCAGTACTTC	CASSFKGGRAYEQYF
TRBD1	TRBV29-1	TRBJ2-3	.	TGCAGCGCGGCCCGGGACAGTGACATGAATACGCAGTATTTT	CSAARDSDMNTQYF
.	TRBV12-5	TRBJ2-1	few	TGTGCTAGTGGTCGCAGGGTTTCCTACTACAATGAGCAGTTCTTC	CASGRRVSYYNEQFF
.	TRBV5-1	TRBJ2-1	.	TGCGCCAGCAGCTTGTATAGCCAGCTCTCCTACAATGAGCAGTTCTTC	CASSLYSQLSYNEQFF
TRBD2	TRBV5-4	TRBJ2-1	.	TGTGCCAGCAGCTCACTGGGACTAGCGATAGGGAATGAGCAGTTCTTC	CASSSLGLAIGNEQFF
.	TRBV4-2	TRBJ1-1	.	TGTGCCAGCAGCCCTGGAACATTGGCGGCAATGAACACTGAAGCTTTCTTT	CASSPGTLAAMNTEAFF
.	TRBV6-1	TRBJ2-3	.	TGTGCCAGCAGTCCGGACACCTCCACAGATACGCAGTATTTT	CASSPDTSTDTQYF
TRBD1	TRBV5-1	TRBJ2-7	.	TGCGCCAGCAGCTTTGGACAGGGTGGCAACGAGCAGTACTTC	CASSFGQGGNEQYF
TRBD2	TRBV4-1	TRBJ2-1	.	TGCGCCAGCAGCCAATTACCTAGCGGCGGTAGCTCCTACAATGGGCAGTTCTTC	CASSQLPSGGSSYNGQFF
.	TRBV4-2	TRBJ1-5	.	TGTGCCAGCAGCCAAGAGGTCGGTAGCAATCAGCCCCAGCATTTT	CASSQEVGSNQPQHF
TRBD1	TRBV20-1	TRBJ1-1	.	TGCAGTGCCAGGGGGGACACTGAAGCTTTCTTT	CSARGDTEAFF
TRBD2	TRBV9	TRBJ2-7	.	TGTGCCAGCAGCGTTACTAGCGGGAGTATCTACGAGCAGTACTTC	CASSVTSGSIYEQYF
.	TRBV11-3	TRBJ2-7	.	TGTGCCAGCAGCTTTCCCGGGACAATATACGAGCAGTACTTC	CASSFPGTIYEQYF